This entry describes one TCR beta chain. The antigen is unknown. The use of a sample-barcoded 5' primer and a J-beta primer mix characterized a second PCR of roughly 7 to 11 cycles. Each CDR3 protein is one row after TCRdb ran MiXCR on the 5' RACE reads. The repertoire consists of over 1,300,000 distinct CDR3 sequences, with almost 60% occurring once and the leading ten covering under 8.5%. Trimming shortened V by 5 bases and J by 12 bases, and 26 bases separated the two germline ends. CDR3 length: 16 residues. Germline V lookup: CDR1 MNHEY, CDR2 SMNVEV (reference sequence). This sample is drawn from a study of blood T cells in healthy people across ages. General study results and limits: The unknown donor CMV status may have confounded expanded clonotype changes. Aged donors had fewer naive CD4+ cells and lower diversity than long-lived donors.

The source of this sequence is a man between 18 and 35 years old in good health. The chain links TRBV27 to TRBJ2-1, with D perhaps being TRBD1 or TRBD2 (6 bases each). Sequencing used blood. CDR3 sequence: CASSPRTDMGGTGQFF. CDR3 sequence (DNA): TGTGCCAGCAGTCCCCGGACAGACATGGGGGGCACAGGGCAGTTCTTC.